The clone carrying this TCR beta chain was detected ten times or more. Its antigen is not known. The CDR3 is made up of 13 amino acids. V lost 5 bases to trimming and J lost 4 bases, with 8 bases between them. Germline V CDR1 and CDR2: SSHAT, FNYEAQ (reference sequence). Using unique molecular identifiers, the investigators prepared the TCRbeta library. TCRdb re-analysed the PCR reads in MiXCR, keeping a single row per CDR3 protein. The repertoire holds 200,000 to 250,000 distinct CDR3 sequences, roughly 7% seen once, with just over 5.5% in the top ten. The data were obtained in a study of T-cell reconstitution after alpha-beta-depleted transplantation in children. Study-wide results and caveats: By one year post-transplant, T-cell counts and diversity largely arose from T cells that were newly produced. At day 60, the high TCRbeta diversity found in some patients originated from recipient T cells and thymic progenitors that had survived. Reportedly, roughly two months post-transplant, alpha-beta T cells arose from several hundred expanded graft clones.

Sequenced material: PBMCs, taken before TCRalphabeta/CD19-depleted stem cell transplant. This receptor was taken from a boy younger than 10 with acute lymphoblastic leukemia, due to receive a stem cell transplant. V and J are TRBV7-7 and TRBJ2-2, with unresolved D. This CDR3 reads CASSPQSTGELFF. The CDR3 DNA sequence: TGTGCCAGCAGCCCACAAAGCACCGGGGAGCTGTTTTTT.